A single sample is the source of the 17 T cell receptor beta chains below, sequenced in a study of blood T cell repertoires in COVID-19. TCRdb's table, derived via immunoSEQ multiplex PCR, lists solely in-frame clones and lacks some. The data contain 120,000 to 150,000 clones, 87% of them singletons. The sequencing input was peripheral blood. The receptors were sampled from a man aged 50 or older who had recovered from COVID-19.

The J gene is TRBJ2-2, the V gene TRBV24-1; TRBD1 aligns across 7 bases. The CDR3 extends over 15 amino acids. V shed 4 bases, J shed 3 bases, and the junction held 4 bases outside the gene matches. In germline, CDR1 is KGHDR, CDR2 SFDVKD. CDR3 DNA: TGTGCCACCAGTGAAAAAGACAGGGACACCGGGGAGCTGTTTTTT. It encodes CATSEKDRDTGELFF.

The chain employs TRBV3-1 (or the pseudogene TRBV3-2) and TRBJ2-1; 8 nucleotides match TRBD1. CDR3 size: 17 residues. V lost 3 bases to trimming and J lost 2 bases; unmatched junction nucleotides: 9. CDR1 and CDR2 (germline): LGHDT, YNNKEL (reference sequence). The CDR3 DNA follows: TGTGCCAGCAGCCACCTCGCACCAGGGGGCCCCTACAATGAGCAGTTCTTC. This sequence encodes CASSHLAPGGPYNEQFF.

As to this clone: A read error may account for a junction end that differs from germline. The CDR3 nucleotides read TGTGCCAGCAGAGAAGGACAGTACACTGAAGCTTTCTTT. Amino acids: CASREGQYTEAFF. This chain connects TRBV6-1 to TRBJ1-1; TRBD1 is a possible D gene (6 bases). Germline CDR1 is MNHNS and CDR2 is SASEGT. The CDR3 has 13 residues.

J is TRBJ2-1 and V is TRBV24-1; 7 nucleotides line up with TRBD1. The CDR3 has 14 residues. Per germline, CDR1 KGHDR and CDR2 SFDVKD. With 3 bases clipped from V and 7 bases from J, the junction kept 5 bases outside the gene matches. CDR3 DNA sequence: TGTGCCACCAGTGATGACAGGGTTGGGAATGAGCAGTTCTTC. Translated: CATSDDRVGNEQFF.

This clone was seen only a few times. J is TRBJ2-3 and V is TRBV20-1; tentatively, D is TRBD1 (6 bases). Trimming shortened V by 3 bases and J by 2 bases, and 12 bases separated the two germline ends. CDR3 size: 14 residues. The germline V gene encodes CDR1 DFQATT and CDR2 SNEGSKA (reference sequence). CDR3 sequence: CSASGGSPTDTQYF. The CDR3 nucleotides read TGCAGTGCTAGTGGGGGCTCCCCCACAGATACGCAGTATTTT.

On this clone: Distinct nucleotide sequences in the sample also encode this CDR3. For the CDR3, the DNA is TGCGCCAGCAGCCGCGACAGGAACACTGAAGCTTTCTTT. Its protein product is CASSRDRNTEAFF. The V call is TRBV5-1, the J call TRBJ1-1; possibly TRBD1 for D (5 bases). Deletions cut 4 bases from V and 1 base from J, with 8 bases between. Germline V gene sequence: CDR1 SGHRS, CDR2 YFSETQ. The CDR3 contains 13 residues.

The rearrangement joins TRBV7-9 to TRBJ2-1; 8 positions agree with TRBD1. The CDR3 has 14 residues. The trim removed 7 bases at V and 7 bases at J, leaving 9 bases unmatched. Germline CDR1 is SEHNR and CDR2 is FQNEAQ (reference sequence). The CDR3 reads CASNVQGARNEQFF. For the CDR3, the DNA is TGTGCCAGCAACGTGCAGGGGGCAAGGAATGAGCAGTTCTTC.

The V and J genes are TRBV2 and TRBJ2-7, with 7 bases identical to TRBD1. Trimming cost V 6 bases and J 7 bases; bases outside gene matches: 9. The CDR3 totals 13 residues. Germline CDR1 and CDR2: SNHLY and FYNNEI. The CDR3, as DNA: TGTGCCAGCAGATTGGGGACAGAGCTAGAGCAGTACTTC. It is translated as CASRLGTELEQYF. The whole variable domain, filled in from reference TRBV2 and TRBJ2-7, reads EPEVTQTPSHQVTQMGQEVILRCVPISNHLYFYWYRQILGQKVEFLVSFYNNEISEKSEIFDDQFSVERPDGSNFTLKIRSTKLEDSAMYFCASRLGTELEQYFGPGTRLTVT.

The chain joins TRBV5-1 to TRBJ1-2; 7 positions agree with TRBD1. With 0 bases clipped from V and 7 bases from J, the junction kept 6 bases outside the gene matches. The CDR3 consists of 14 residues. The germline V gene encodes CDR1 SGHRS and CDR2 YFSETQ. The CDR3 sequence is CASSLVDREGGYTF. As DNA, the CDR3 is TGCGCCAGCAGCTTGGTTGACAGGGAAGGTGGCTACACCTTC.

This clone is a singleton in its sample. The V gene is TRBV4-1, the J gene TRBJ1-1, with a possible D match to TRBD1 (5 bases). V dropped 3 bases and J dropped 2 bases, with 10 bases sitting between them. The CDR3 runs 14 residues. Germline CDR1 reads MGHRA; CDR2 reads YSYEKL. The CDR3 nucleotides are TGCGCCAGCAGCCACGTGACAGTTAACACTGAAGCTTTCTTT. This sequence encodes CASSHVTVNTEAFF.

This chain joins TRBV5-1 and TRBJ1-5, with D possibly being TRBD1 (5 bases). The CDR3 spans 20 residues. Germline V lookup: CDR1 SGHRS, CDR2 YFSETQ. V was clipped by 8 bases and J by 0 bases, with 30 bases between them. The chain's CDR3 is CARRKPALGQGRYSNQPQHF. The CDR3 DNA reads as TGCGCCAGACGAAAGCCGGCCCTCGGACAAGGCCGTTATAGCAATCAGCCCCAGCATTTT.

The count of this clone is one. The chain links TRBV5-1 to TRBJ2-3; 10 bases are a match to TRBD2. With 5 bases clipped from V and 2 bases from J, the junction kept 17 bases outside the gene matches. The germline V gene has CDR1 SGHRS and CDR2 YFSETQ. There are 19 residues in the CDR3. CDR3 in DNA: TGCGCCAGCAGACTTAACTACGCGGGAGCGGGGGGGCCCACAGATACGCAGTATTTT. It encodes CASRLNYAGAGGPTDTQYF.

The genes are TRBV27 and TRBJ2-5; possible D gene TRBD2, 6 bases. The V and J ends lost 1 base and 3 bases respectively, with 12 bases between them. The CDR3 has 15 amino acids. Germline CDR1 MNHEY, CDR2 SMNVEV (reference sequence). For the CDR3, the DNA is TGTGCCAGCAGTTTATTCGGACGACTAGAAGAGACCCAGTACTTC. It yields the protein CASSLFGRLEETQYF.

The rearrangement links TRBV11-3 to TRBJ2-5; D is perhaps TRBD1 (6 bases). CDR1 and CDR2 (germline): SGHNT, YENEEA. The CDR3 covers 13 residues. The V and J ends lost 5 bases and 5 bases respectively, with 12 bases between them. CDR3 region: CASSGQGSETQYF. As DNA, the CDR3 is TGTGCCAGCAGCGGCCAGGGGTCGGAGACCCAGTACTTC.

The chain is built from TRBV4-1 and TRBJ1-1; tentative D call: TRBD1 (5 bases). V shed 5 bases and J shed 0 bases, with 13 bases lying between them. CDR1 and CDR2 from the germline V gene are MGHRA and YSYEKL. The CDR3 runs 15 residues. CDR3 nucleotides: TGCGCCAGCAGCGGGGGGGGTCTCATGAACACTGAAGCTTTCTTT. Translation gives CASSGGGLMNTEAFF.

The chain employs TRBV9 and TRBJ1-5; possibly TRBD1 for D (5 bases). Germline CDR1 and CDR2: SGDLS and YYNGEE. V was clipped by 3 bases and J by 10 bases, with 11 bases between them. This CDR3 comprises 12 residues. CDR3 DNA: TGTGCCAGCAGCGCCGACAGAGGCCCCCAGCATTTT. Translated, it gives CASSADRGPQHF.

The chain has TRBV10-3 and TRBJ1-5, with TRBD1 matching 10 bases. V trimming: 6 bases; J trimming: 3 bases; junction bases outside the gene matches: 8. CDR1 is ENHRY, CDR2 SYGVKD, per germline. The CDR3 extends over 16 amino acids. CDR3 residues: CAISDTGTGDNQPQHF. CDR3 nucleotide sequence: TGTGCCATCAGCGATACCGGGACAGGGGACAATCAGCCCCAGCATTTT.